This T cell receptor (beta chain) was found in a study of CD8+CD57+ T cells in acquired aplastic anemia. This CDR3 is built from 14 residues. Per germline, CDR1 LNHNV and CDR2 YYDKDF (reference sequence). For CDR3 and TCR beta VDJ profiling, genomic DNA was the template used. TCRdb used MiXCR to reprocess the reads, holding one entry per CDR3 protein. The data hold approximately 250,000 distinct CDR3 sequences, with roughly 82% observed a single time. Those patients picked for sequencing had displayed CD8+CD57+ cell expansion on flow cytometry. Patients were treatment-naive when blood was sampled. This clonotype was counted a single time. A read error may produce the germline difference seen at one junction end.

This receptor was obtained from a human donor with aplastic anemia. The sample taken for sequencing was sorted CD4+, CD8+, or CD8+CD57+ T cells (not recorded which) from PBMCs. The V and J genes are TRBV15 and TRBJ1-5; D uncertain. This chain's CDR3 is CASSRGRGQEPQHF. In DNA form, the CDR3 reads TGTGCCAGCAGCAGAGGCAGAGGGCAAGAGCCCCAGCATTTT.